This T cell receptor beta chain was identified in a study of shared clonotypes between healthy human individuals (dated by TCRdb to 2018 to 2020). Notes on the research overall: The cohort included a few men and a couple of women between 18 and 49 years of age. For each donor, CD4 naive and CD4 memory were each given three plates, CD8 naive was given two plates, and CD8 memory was given one plate. The study deeply sequenced blood TCR repertoires of about five healthy adults to estimate repertoire size and the extent of clonotype sharing between individuals. To increase sequencing depth and limit assay-specific biases, TCR repertoire library preparation and sequencing were carried out by different laboratories using diverse techniques. Leukapheresis yielded between about 0.9 and 9 billion PBMCs per donor. Here is what the overall study found, with its caveats: Sharing across several donors was observed for 4.5% to 6.5% of naive CD4, around 3.5% of naive CD8, 2% to 2.5% of memory CD4, and around 0.4% of memory CD8 clonotypes. Based on pairwise subsampling, the degree of clonotype sharing among donors was expected to be affected by sequencing depth. The small number of donors limited the genetic and exposure-history diversity represented. Compared with non-shared clonotypes, the clonotypes found in all four sorted-subset donors had higher generation probabilities. Sampling was restricted to blood, and TCR repertoires in tissue are likely to differ from TCR repertoires in blood. Rarefaction of sorted-subset datasets indicated incomplete sequencing despite the large sequencing depth. Naive subsets generally had larger estimated clonotype richness than memory subsets did.

Using the deep immunoSEQ assay, multiplex PCR amplified TCR CDR3 regions from genomic DNA. Extracted genomic DNA from each cell subset was spread evenly across all wells of several immunoSEQ 96-well plates, with each plate serving as a replicate. For sorted subsets, about 220 ng of genomic DNA, equivalent to 25,000 to 35,000 T cell genomes, went into each replicate PCR. Purified libraries were measured with a Qubit 3.0 fluorometer, size-checked on a Bioanalyzer 2100, and measured again with the KAPA Library Quantification kit. Every immunoSEQ 96-well plate was sequenced on a dedicated single-read 150-cycle Illumina NextSeq 550 flow cell. As for how the authors treated the data: Because only junctional sequences without quality scores were contained in the immunoSEQ output, filtering matching that applied to full-length reads could not be performed. Sequences were annotated with PyIR, a Python wrapper for IgBLAST v1.9, and V/J genes and CDR3 were assigned using IMGT germline references. Any read was removed if the V/J assignment was weak (E-value above 1e-6), the CDR3 was missing, or the read contained stop codons, out-of-frame junctions, or ambiguous translated residues. V3J clonotypes were defined as sequences sharing the same inferred V gene, J gene, and CDR3 amino acid sequence. Percentage overlap between repertoires was calculated by dividing the number of shared unique clonotypes by the size of the smaller repertoire. Richness of each repertoire was evaluated using RTK rarefaction, the Chao1 estimator, and Recon v2.1 estimates of unobserved clonotypes. Generation probabilities were computed with OLGA for all TCRbeta clonotypes obtained by the gDNA method from four donors. As stored in TCRdb, this immuneACCESS dataset retains in-frame rearrangements with V and J assigned. A fraction of the clones does not appear; measured against another copy, unresolved V genes explain less than half of the discrepancy, and the remainder lacks a known reason. That table gives V, J and clone size, and the DNA gave D and trimming. The sample table lists more than 2,000,000 clones, 93% of them with a count of one. The biggest ten clones account for 0.39% of the sample.

Reading from cysteine to phenylalanine, the CDR3 counts 14 amino acids. The read is trimmed to its CDR3 DNA, 42 bases read in frame from base 1. From the germline V gene (reference sequence), CDR1 is LNHDA and CDR2 is SQIVND. Unmatched junction bases come to 2, with V trimmed by 4 bases and J by 4 bases. Healthy HIV-negative adults with no recently reported acute infections or vaccinations were included as donors. All donors were Caucasian adults living in Nashville, Tennessee, USA. Magnetic negative selection was used to enrich CD4+ T cells, after which naive cells were positively selected on CD45RA and the negative fraction became the memory subset. Blood was obtained by leukapheresis, after which PBMCs were separated by Ficoll-Histopaque density gradient centrifugation and cryopreserved in liquid nitrogen vapor phase. Analytical flow cytometry was used to check the purity and quantity of every magnetically sorted T cell population. Each sorted fraction had its genomic DNA isolated and then quantified by UV absorbance on a Nanodrop 2000c.

Comments on this clone: Its recognized antigen is unknown. Base qualities were left out, and no much larger clone turns up one base away.

The chain joins TRBV19 to TRBJ2-7, with 12 bases aligning to TRBD2. The sample comprised naive CD4+ T cells from PBMCs. Interpreted using the paper, the cell subset or site label stands for: CD45RA+ positively selected. The source of this sequence is a man between 18 and 29 years old in good health. Some clones in this sample may be carry-over from other donors' samples. Here is the DNA: TGTGCCAGTAGTAGACTAGCGGGAGAATACGAGCAGTACTTC. It is translated as CASSRLAGEYEQYF.